These 18 T cell receptor beta chains were all obtained from the same sample, sequenced in a study of blood T cells in healthy people across ages. Primed by a sample-barcoded 5' primer and a J-beta primer mix, a second PCR proceeded for about 6 to 12 cycles. TCRdb processed the 5' RACE reads anew with MiXCR; each CDR3 protein has one entry. The sample has hundreds of thousands of distinct CDR3 sequences; around 45% are singletons. What was sequenced was blood. These receptors all come from a woman aged 55-75 years in good health.

The genes are TRBV28 and TRBJ2-1, with 9 bases identical to TRBD2. Germline CDR1 MDHEN, CDR2 SYDVKM. The V segment lost 7 bases and the J segment 6 bases; nucleotides outside the gene matches: 7. This CDR3 is 14 amino acids long. This chain's CDR3 is CASTRGTSSNEQFF. The CDR3 DNA reads as TGTGCCAGCACCCGAGGGACTAGCAGCAATGAGCAGTTCTTC.

This clonotype was seen more than once but under ten times. V is TRBV2 and J is TRBJ2-7, with 10 bases that match TRBD1. Per germline, CDR1 SNHLY and CDR2 FYNNEI. The CDR3 runs to 17 residues. V lost 6 bases to trimming and J lost 4 bases; unmatched junction nucleotides: 15. The CDR3 bases are TGTGCCAGCAGGGCAACGCGGACAGGGGGTTTCGGATACGAGCAGTACTTC. Protein product: CASRATRTGGFGYEQYF.

The chain combines TRBV7-8 with TRBJ2-3; 10 nucleotides align to TRBD2. Germline V gene sequence: CDR1 SGHVS, CDR2 FQNEAQ. The CDR3 has 11 amino acids. After removal of 4 bases from V and 14 bases from J, the junction contained 3 bases not matched to a gene. In DNA form, the CDR3 reads TGTGCCAGCAGCTCGGGACTAGCGTTGTATTTT. Translating gives CASSSGLALYF.

The chain joins TRBV4-2 to TRBJ2-5, with D possibly TRBD1 on 5 matching bases. Germline CDR1 LGHNA, CDR2 YNFKEQ. V lost 1 base and J 4 bases, leaving 16 bases between the germline ends. The CDR3 runs to 16 residues. The DNA of the CDR3 is TGTGCCAGCAGCCAAGCCCCCAAGCAAAGGGGAGAGACCCAGTACTTC. This sequence encodes CASSQAPKQRGETQYF.

This chain connects TRBV7-2 to TRBJ2-2; 15 bases match TRBD2. Germline values: CDR1 SGHTA, CDR2 FQGNSA. Trimming at V came to 5 bases and at J to 0 bases, leaving 10 bases not matched to a gene. There are 20 residues in the CDR3. The CDR3 loop reads CASSDRGGTSGRTNTGELFF. The CDR3 DNA is TGTGCCAGCAGCGATAGAGGCGGGACTAGCGGGAGGACGAACACCGGGGAGCTGTTTTTT.

The table lists this clonotype with a few counts. The rearrangement joins TRBV20-1 to TRBJ2-7; D is unresolved. V lost 0 bases and J lost 6, with 12 bases in between. Germline V CDR1 and CDR2: DFQATT, SNEGSKA (reference sequence). The CDR3 contains 13 residues. CDR3 sequence reads: CSARDGNLGEQYF. CDR3 nucleotide sequence: TGCAGTGCTAGAGACGGAAATCTGGGCGAGCAGTACTTC.

This clonotype came up a few times. The J gene is TRBJ1-1, the V gene TRBV5-1; D is undetermined. Germline-derived CDR1 and CDR2 are SGHRS and YFSETQ. V was clipped by 4 bases and J by 5 bases, with 12 bases between them. CDR3 length: 13 residues. The CDR3 region is CASSQNQGTEAFF. DNA of the CDR3: TGCGCCAGCAGCCAGAACCAAGGTACTGAAGCTTTCTTT. Using reference TRBV5-1 and TRBJ1-1 for the parts outside the CDR3, the full variable domain is KAGVTQTPRYLIKTRGQQVTLSCSPISGHRSVSWYQQTPGQGLQFLFEYFSETQRNKGNFPGRFSGRQFSNSRSEMNVSTLELGDSALYLCASSQNQGTEAFFGQGTRLTVV.

This chain uses TRBV7-2 with TRBJ2-3; 7 nucleotides match TRBD1. The CDR3 is 15 residues long. Germline CDR1 is SGHTA and CDR2 is FQGNSA. Unmatched junction bases numbered 5, after V lost 5 bases and J lost 0 bases. This CDR3 is CASSRWDSSTDTQYF. The CDR3, as DNA: TGTGCCAGCAGCCGATGGGACAGTAGCACAGATACGCAGTATTTT.

A remark on this clonotype: A much more abundant neighbour one base away suggests this may be a read error. This rearrangement joins TRBV18 to TRBJ2-3; D is unclear. Germline CDR1 and CDR2: KGHSH and LQKENI. The CDR3 has 14 amino acids. Trimming took off 0 bases at V and 2 bases at J, with 6 bases between the two ends. The CDR3 here is CASSPPGTTDTQYF. The CDR3 DNA is TGTGCCAGCTCACCACCGGGAACCACAGATACGCAGTATTTT.

This clonotype has just a few counts. The V and J genes are TRBV6-2 or TRBV6-3 and TRBJ2-1; no clear D gene. Trimming left V 5 bases short and J 0 bases short, with 11 bases between. The germline gives CDR1 MNHEY, CDR2 SVGEGT. The CDR3 covers 15 residues. CDR3 nucleotide sequence: TGTGCCAGCAGTCGAATATTAAGCTCCTACAATGAGCAGTTCTTC. It yields the protein CASSRILSSYNEQFF.

V gene TRBV5-1 combines with J gene TRBJ2-7, with 7 bases aligning to TRBD1. The germline V gene encodes CDR1 SGHRS and CDR2 YFSETQ. The CDR3 extends over 16 amino acids. The V gene end was trimmed by 4 bases and the J gene end by 3 bases; junction bases not matched to a gene: 13. CDR3 loop: CASSLRTGTEGYEQYF. CDR3 bases: TGCGCCAGCAGCCTGCGAACCGGGACAGAAGGCTACGAGCAGTACTTC. Combining the CDR3 with reference TRBV5-1 and TRBJ2-7 gives the whole variable domain KAGVTQTPRYLIKTRGQQVTLSCSPISGHRSVSWYQQTPGQGLQFLFEYFSETQRNKGNFPGRFSGRQFSNSRSEMNVSTLELGDSALYLCASSLRTGTEGYEQYFGPGTRLTVT.

This clonotype was picked up many times. The chain joins TRBV29-1 to TRBJ2-7; 8 bases are a match to TRBD2. Germline assignment: CDR1 SQVTM and CDR2 ANQGSEA. The CDR3 is 13 residues long. Unmatched junction bases numbered 4, after V lost 4 bases and J lost 2 bases. CDR3 residues: CSVGGGLAYEQYF. For the CDR3, the DNA is TGCAGCGTTGGGGGGGGACTAGCCTACGAGCAGTACTTC.

The chain is built from TRBV7-9 and TRBJ2-1; 9 nucleotides agree with TRBD2. Germline V gene lookup returns CDR1 SEHNR and CDR2 FQNEAQ (reference sequence). V dropped 2 bases and J dropped 7; count of bases not matched to a gene: 9. The CDR3 runs to 16 residues. Written as DNA, the CDR3 is TGTGCCAGCAGCTTATGTGTGCGGGAGGGCCCTAATGAGCAGTTCTTC. Translating gives CASSLCVREGPNEQFF. The whole variable domain, filled in from reference TRBV7-9 and TRBJ2-1, reads DTGVSQNPRHKITKRGQNVTFRCDPISEHNRLYWYRQTLGQGPEFLTYFQNEAQLEKSRLLSDRFSAERPKGSFSTLEIQRTEQGDSAMYLCASSLCVREGPNEQFFGPGTRLTVL.

Note on this clonotype: A read error may account for a junction end that differs from germline. This rearrangement joins TRBV7-2 to TRBJ2-1, with no clear D. The CDR3 sequence is 12 residues long. The germline V gene has CDR1 SGHTA and CDR2 FQGNSA. CDR3 amino acids: CASSLVGREQLF. DNA for the CDR3: TGTGCCAGCAGCTTAGTCGGACGTGAGCAGTTATTC. The full variable domain, rest sourced from reference TRBV7-2 and TRBJ2-1, is GAGVSQSPSNKVTEKGKDVELRCDPISGHTALYWYRQSLGQGLEFLIYFQGNSAPDKSGLPSDRFSAERTGGSVSTLTIQRTQQEDSAVYLCASSLVGREQLFGPGTRLTVL.

V is TRBV30 and J is TRBJ1-1; 11 nucleotides agree with TRBD1. Germline CDR1 GTSNPN, CDR2 SVGIG (reference sequence). There are 14 residues in the CDR3. Germline trimming cut 5 bases from V and 4 bases from J; bases unmatched to any gene: 6. The CDR3 is CAWEAGTGGTEAFF. The CDR3 nucleotides are TGTGCCTGGGAAGCCGGGACAGGGGGCACTGAAGCTTTCTTT.

Only a few counts were recorded for this clonotype. This chain links TRBV20-1 with TRBJ2-7; no clear D gene. This CDR3 has 12 residues. Germline CDR1 is DFQATT and CDR2 is SNEGSKA (reference sequence). V dropped 3 bases and J dropped 2 bases, with 8 bases sitting between them. The CDR3: CSARKDTYEQYF. The CDR3 DNA reads TGCAGTGCTAGGAAAGACACCTACGAGCAGTACTTC.

This chain connects TRBV9 to TRBJ2-4; D ambiguous. In germline, CDR1 is SGDLS, CDR2 YYNGEE. Trimming stripped 4 bases from V and 0 bases from J, with 17 bases between. The CDR3 extends over 17 amino acids. The CDR3 DNA reads as TGTGCCAGCAGCCCTTCCGACGGAGAACTAGCCAAAAACATTCAGTACTTC. Translated, it gives CASSPSDGELAKNIQYF.

This clonotype occurred a few times. The chain has TRBV7-2 and TRBJ1-2, with D perhaps matching TRBD1 (5 bases). There are 15 residues in the CDR3. Trimming removed 5 bases from V and 3 bases from J, with 16 bases in between. Germline V CDR1 and CDR2: SGHTA, FQGNSA. CDR3 coding DNA: TGTGCCAGCAGCGCGCCGGGTTTCAGGGACTATGGCTACACCTTC. This gives the protein CASSAPGFRDYGYTF.